This T cell receptor beta chain was recovered during a study of immune characterization of retroperitoneal liposarcoma (dated 2019 in TCRdb). V is clipped by 5 bases and J by 1 base, and the sequence between their germline boundaries is 9 bases long. Per the germline V gene, MNHNS is the CDR1 and SASEGT is the CDR2. From cysteine to phenylalanine, the CDR3 is 14 amino acids long. Only the CDR3 portion is preserved as DNA: 42 bases, with reading frame beginning at the first base. Library preparation employed PCR. The data were produced on a NextSeq 500. The public sequencing data were trimmed at Q25 with fastp and processed into clonotypes with MiXCR by TCRdb, which kept only in-frame beta chains. Entries that share a CDR3 protein sequence are merged under the most common genes and DNA. This sample comprises 2,000 to 3,000 distinct CDR3 sequences, under 55% of them detected only once. Roughly 59% of the sample belongs to the ten largest clones.

In this sample, this clonotype turned up a few times. Its antigen has not been determined. Per-base quality was not reported, and no clone a single base away is much larger than it. This receptor was identified in a female donor with retroperitoneal liposarcoma. The V gene is TRBV6-1 and the J gene is TRBJ1-3, with the identity of the D gene unclear. Sequenced: tumor tissue. The nucleotides read TGTGCCAGCAGTACCCCGCAGTCTGGAAACACCATATATTTT. The resulting protein is CASSTPQSGNTIYF.